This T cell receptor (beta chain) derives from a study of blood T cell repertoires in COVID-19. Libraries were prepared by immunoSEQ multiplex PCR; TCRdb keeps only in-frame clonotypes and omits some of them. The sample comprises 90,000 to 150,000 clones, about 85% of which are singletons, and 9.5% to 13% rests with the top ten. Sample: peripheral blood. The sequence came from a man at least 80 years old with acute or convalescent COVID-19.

The CDR3 protein is CASSHPPGGRQYF. CDR3 DNA sequence: TGTGCCAGCAGTCATCCCCCAGGGGGCAGGCAGTACTTC. V gene TRBV6-5 combines with J gene TRBJ2-7, with TRBD1 matching over 8 bases. After removal of 5 bases from V and 9 bases from J, the junction contained 9 bases not matched to a gene. This CDR3 comprises 13 residues. CDR1 is MNHEY, CDR2 SVGAGI, per germline.